These T cell receptor beta chains were read from a single sample in a study of cytomegalovirus exposure and HLA in healthy donors. The data were produced by immunoSEQ multiplex PCR, yet TCRdb's version contains in-frame clones alone and is incomplete. The sample includes over 150,000 clones, roughly four fifths of them seen just once. The sample taken for sequencing was PBMCs. The receptor source for this set is a man aged 45 to 65 in good health and CMV-seropositive. The CDR3 runs from the conserved cysteine through the conserved F or W. Each record gives: clone size, D gene, V gene, J gene, CDR3 protein, CDR3 DNA. A D gene is named only where the DNA matches it firmly. Only part of the rows carry a size: once, few, many, or a class if the clone is expanded.

.	TRBD1	TRBV9	TRBJ2-7	CASSVALDRPPYF	TGTGCCAGCAGCGTAGCTCTGGACAGGCCACCGTACTTC
.	TRBD2	TRBV2	TRBJ2-7	CASSEALPGGSPYEQYF	TGTGCCAGCAGTGAAGCGCTTCCCGGCGGGAGTCCCTACGAGCAGTACTTC
once	.	TRBV28	TRBJ2-2	CASSSEKGERHGELFF	TGTGCCAGCAGCTCCGAGAAGGGGGAGAGGCACGGGGAGCTGTTTTTT
.	TRBD1	TRBV28	TRBJ1-6	CASSLIDREASPLHF	TGTGCCAGCAGTTTAATCGACAGGGAAGCGTCACCCCTCCACTTT
.	TRBD2	TRBV6-1	TRBJ2-7	CASSDAGTSGSYEQYF	TGTGCCAGCAGTGATGCCGGGACTAGCGGTTCCTACGAGCAGTACTTC
few	.	TRBV7-9	TRBJ1-3	CASSLARGGGTGGNTIYF	TGTGCCAGCAGCTTAGCACGCGGAGGCGGCACGGGAGGAAACACCATATATTTT
.	.	TRBV7-9	TRBJ2-1	CATPSYYNEQFF	TGTGCCACCCCGAGCTATTACAATGAGCAGTTCTTC
.	.	TRBV5-6	TRBJ2-7	CASSRITLDSQLSYEQYF	TGTGCCAGCAGCCGAATCACGCTGGACAGCCAACTCTCCTACGAGCAGTACTTC
.	.	TRBV28	TRBJ2-7	CASSENRGFSVQYF	TGTGCCAGCAGCGAAAATCGAGGTTTCTCAGTGCAGTACTTC
.	.	TRBV9	TRBJ2-3	CASSVSPSEDTQYF	TGTGCCAGCAGCGTATCTCCATCGGAGGATACGCAGTATTTT
.	.	TRBV5-6	TRBJ1-2	CASSSDMDYGYTF	TGTGCCAGCAGCTCGGACATGGACTATGGCTACACCTTC
.	TRBD2	TRBV7-3	TRBJ2-1	CASSRLAGGHNEQFF	TGTGCCAGCAGCAGACTAGCGGGGGGCCACAATGAGCAGTTCTTC
.	TRBD1	TRBV7-8	TRBJ2-1	CASSLAPGQGAYEQFF	TGTGCCAGCAGCTTAGCTCCGGGACAGGGGGCCTATGAGCAGTTCTTC
.	TRBD2	TRBV7-2	TRBJ2-7	CASSFAGTSGAAYEQYF	TGTGCCAGCAGCTTCGCCGGGACTAGCGGGGCCGCCTACGAGCAGTACTTC
.	.	TRBV25-1	TRBJ1-2	CASSDPGTGYTF	TGTGCCAGCAGTGACCCGGGTACGGGCTACACCTTC
.	TRBD2	TRBV7-9	TRBJ2-7	CASSLVGTRKDEQYF	TGTGCCAGCAGCTTAGTCGGGACTAGGAAGGACGAGCAGTACTTC
.	TRBD1	TRBV18	TRBJ2-2	CASSLTGTGVTGELFF	TGTGCCAGCTCACTTACCGGGACAGGGGTCACCGGGGAGCTGTTTTTT
.	.	TRBV19	TRBJ2-1	CASSTYATGNEQFF	TGTGCCAGTAGTACGTACGCAACCGGCAATGAGCAGTTCTTC
.	.	TRBV28	TRBJ2-7	CASSSPGGLNEQYF	TGTGCCAGCAGTTCCCCAGGAGGGCTTAACGAGCAGTACTTC
once	TRBD1	TRBV5-1	TRBJ2-1	CASKTGGSYNEQFF	TGCGCCAGCAAGACAGGGGGTTCCTACAATGAGCAGTTCTTC
.	TRBD2	TRBV11-1	TRBJ2-4	CASSLGLAGALAKNSQYF	TGTGCCAGCAGCTTGGGACTAGCGGGGGCCCTAGCCAAAAACAGTCAGTACTTC
.	.	TRBV6-1	TRBJ2-7	CASSGGGLILRREQYF	TGTGCCAGCAGTGGGGGGGGCCTTATACTACGAAGGGAGCAGTACTTC
.	TRBD1	TRBV5-4	TRBJ1-5	CASSKTTGSGNQPQHF	TGTGCCAGCAGCAAGACGACAGGGAGTGGCAATCAGCCCCAGCATTTT
.	.	TRBV11-2	TRBJ2-7	CASSLESGGYEQYF	TGTGCCAGCAGCTTAGAGTCCGGGGGTTACGAGCAGTACTTC
.	TRBD2	TRBV7-3	TRBJ2-1	CASSLIAGGPNEQFF	TGTGCCAGCAGCTTAATAGCGGGGGGGCCCAATGAGCAGTTCTTC
.	TRBD2	TRBV4-2	TRBJ2-7	CASSQVRAGGAYEQYF	TGTGCCAGCAGCCAAGTCCGGGCGGGGGGTGCCTACGAGCAGTACTTC
.	.	TRBV7-9	TRBJ2-7	CSSSLSSTLEQYF	TGTTCCAGCAGCTTGTCATCGACTCTTGAACAGTACTTC
.	.	TRBV9	TRBJ1-3	CASSEHGAGGNTIYF	TGTGCCAGCAGCGAACATGGGGCAGGAGGAAACACCATATATTTT
.	.	TRBV5-6	TRBJ2-2	CASSRGVNTGELFF	TGTGCCAGCAGCCGCGGGGTTAACACCGGGGAGCTGTTTTTT
.	.	TRBV7-8	TRBJ2-7	CASNNDRFSYEQYF	TGTGCCAGCAACAACGACAGATTCTCCTACGAGCAGTACTTC
.	TRBD1	TRBV7-2	TRBJ2-7	CASSPRNRQGLNEQYF	TGTGCCAGCAGCCCTAGAAATCGACAGGGTTTGAACGAGCAGTACTTC
.	.	TRBV16	TRBJ1-1	CASSQFTSEAFF	TGTGCCAGCAGCCAATTTACATCTGAAGCTTTCTTT
.	TRBD1	TRBV5-8	TRBJ2-1	CASSLVGTANFNEQFF	TGTGCCAGCAGCTTGGTAGGGACAGCGAACTTCAATGAGCAGTTCTTC
.	.	TRBV16	TRBJ1-5	CASSQGRQVYNQPQHF	TGTGCCAGCAGCCAAGGTAGACAGGTTTACAATCAGCCCCAGCATTTT
once	TRBD1	TRBV30	TRBJ2-1	CAWSSGTGVWGEQFF	TGTGCCTGGAGTTCCGGGACAGGGGTTTGGGGTGAGCAGTTCTTC
.	.	TRBV18	TRBJ1-1	CASSPLFGTEAFF	TGTGCCAGCTCGCCCCTATTTGGCACTGAAGCTTTCTTT
.	.	TRBV29-1	TRBJ1-2	CSVEDRQVRGYTF	TGCAGCGTTGAGGACAGACAGGTGCGTGGCTACACCTTC